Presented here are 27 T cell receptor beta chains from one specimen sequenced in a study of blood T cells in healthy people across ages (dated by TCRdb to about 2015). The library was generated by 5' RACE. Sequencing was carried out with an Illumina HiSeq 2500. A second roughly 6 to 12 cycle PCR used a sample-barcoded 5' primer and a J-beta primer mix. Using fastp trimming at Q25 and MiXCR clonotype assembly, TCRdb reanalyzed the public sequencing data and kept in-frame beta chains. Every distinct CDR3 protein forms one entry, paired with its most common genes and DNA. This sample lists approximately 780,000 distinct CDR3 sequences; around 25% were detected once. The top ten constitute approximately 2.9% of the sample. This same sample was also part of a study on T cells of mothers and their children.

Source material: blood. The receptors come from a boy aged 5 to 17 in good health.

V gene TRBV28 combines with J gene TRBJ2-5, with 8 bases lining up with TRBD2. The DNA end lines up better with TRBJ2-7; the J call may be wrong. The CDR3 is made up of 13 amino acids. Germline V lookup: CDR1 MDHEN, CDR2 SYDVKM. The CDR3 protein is CASIRGGPYEQYF. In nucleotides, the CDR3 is TGTGCCAGCATTCGGGGGGGACCCTACGAGCAGTACTTC.

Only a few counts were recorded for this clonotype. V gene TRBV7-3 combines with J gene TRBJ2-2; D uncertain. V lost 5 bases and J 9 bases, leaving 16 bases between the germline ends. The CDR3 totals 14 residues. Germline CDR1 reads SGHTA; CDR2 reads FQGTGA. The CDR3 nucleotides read TGTGCCAGCAGCCTCTCCACGCCCGCCCGGGAGCTGTTTTTT. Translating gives CASSLSTPARELFF.

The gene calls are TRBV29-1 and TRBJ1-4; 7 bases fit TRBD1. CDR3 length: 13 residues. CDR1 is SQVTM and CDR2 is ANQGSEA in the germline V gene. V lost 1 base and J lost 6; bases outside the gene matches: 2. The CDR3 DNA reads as TGCAGCGTTGAAGGCCAGGGGGATGAAAAACTGTTTTTT. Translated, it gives CSVEGQGDEKLFF.

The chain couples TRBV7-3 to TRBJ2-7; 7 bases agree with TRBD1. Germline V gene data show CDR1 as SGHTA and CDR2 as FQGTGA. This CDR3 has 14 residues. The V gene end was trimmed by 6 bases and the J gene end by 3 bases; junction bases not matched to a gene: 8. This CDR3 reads CASSPGQSFYEQYF. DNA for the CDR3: TGTGCCAGCAGTCCGGGACAGAGTTTCTACGAGCAGTACTTC.

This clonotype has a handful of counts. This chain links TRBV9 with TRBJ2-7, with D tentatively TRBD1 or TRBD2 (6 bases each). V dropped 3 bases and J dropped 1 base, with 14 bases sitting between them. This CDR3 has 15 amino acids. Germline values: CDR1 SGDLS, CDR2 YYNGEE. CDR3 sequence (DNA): TGTGCCAGCAGCGCGAGGGGGGCGTATTCCTACGAGCAGTACTTC. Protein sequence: CASSARGAYSYEQYF.

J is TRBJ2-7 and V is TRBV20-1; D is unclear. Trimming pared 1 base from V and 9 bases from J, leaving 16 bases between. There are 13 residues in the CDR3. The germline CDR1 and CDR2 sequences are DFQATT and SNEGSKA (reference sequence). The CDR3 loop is CSARVGYPTGQYF. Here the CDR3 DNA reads TGCAGTGCTAGAGTGGGCTACCCGACGGGGCAGTACTTC.

This chain's CDR3 is CASSSLRGGYEQYF. DNA for the CDR3: TGTGCCAGCAGCTCGCTTCGGGGGGGCTACGAGCAGTACTTC. V is TRBV5-5 and J is TRBJ2-1; 8 nucleotides match TRBD2. The DNA end is more similar to TRBJ2-7, so the J call may be wrong. The germline V gene encodes CDR1 SGHKS and CDR2 YYEKEE (reference sequence). The CDR3 length is 14 residues.

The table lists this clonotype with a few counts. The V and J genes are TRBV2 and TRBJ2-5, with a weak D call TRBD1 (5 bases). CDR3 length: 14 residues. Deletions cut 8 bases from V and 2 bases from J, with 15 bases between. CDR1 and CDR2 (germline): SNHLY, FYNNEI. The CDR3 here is CASGAPGIQETQYF. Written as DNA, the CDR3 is TGTGCCAGCGGGGCCCCCGGAATTCAAGAGACCCAGTACTTC. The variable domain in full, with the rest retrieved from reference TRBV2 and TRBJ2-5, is EPEVTQTPSHQVTQMGQEVILRCVPISNHLYFYWYRQILGQKVEFLVSFYNNEISEKSEIFDDQFSVERPDGSNFTLKIRSTKLEDSAMYFCASGAPGIQETQYFGPGTRLLVL.

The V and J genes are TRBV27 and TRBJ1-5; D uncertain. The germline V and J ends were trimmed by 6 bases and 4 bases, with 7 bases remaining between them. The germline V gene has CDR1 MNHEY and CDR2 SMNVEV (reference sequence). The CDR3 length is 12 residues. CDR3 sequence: CASRAPNQPQHF. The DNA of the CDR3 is TGTGCCAGCAGGGCGCCTAATCAGCCCCAGCATTTT.

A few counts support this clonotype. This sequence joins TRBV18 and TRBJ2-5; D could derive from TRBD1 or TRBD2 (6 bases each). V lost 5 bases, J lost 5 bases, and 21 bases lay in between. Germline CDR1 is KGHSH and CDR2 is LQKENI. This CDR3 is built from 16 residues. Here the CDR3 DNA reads TGTGCCAGCTCATTCAGGGCCTGGGGGGCCGAGGAGACCCAGTACTTC. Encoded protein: CASSFRAWGAEETQYF.

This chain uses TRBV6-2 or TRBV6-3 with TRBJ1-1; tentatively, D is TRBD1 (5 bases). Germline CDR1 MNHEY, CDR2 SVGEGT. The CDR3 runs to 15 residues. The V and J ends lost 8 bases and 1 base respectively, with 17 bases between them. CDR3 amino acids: CASVGGYEPNTEAFF. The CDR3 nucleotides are TGTGCCAGCGTCGGGGGGTACGAACCGAACACTGAAGCTTTCTTT.

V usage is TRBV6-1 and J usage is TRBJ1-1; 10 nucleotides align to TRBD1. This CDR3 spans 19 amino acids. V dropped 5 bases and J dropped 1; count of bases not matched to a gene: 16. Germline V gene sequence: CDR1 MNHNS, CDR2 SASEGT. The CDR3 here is CASSIALPGTGASNTEAFF. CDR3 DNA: TGTGCCAGCAGTATTGCCCTTCCCGGGACAGGGGCCTCGAACACTGAAGCTTTCTTT.

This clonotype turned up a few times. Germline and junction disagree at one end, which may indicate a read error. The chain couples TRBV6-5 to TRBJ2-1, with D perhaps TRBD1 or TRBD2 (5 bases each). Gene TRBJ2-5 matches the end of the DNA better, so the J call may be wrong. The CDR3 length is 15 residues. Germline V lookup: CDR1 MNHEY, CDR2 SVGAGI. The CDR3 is CACSYRIDGTETQYF. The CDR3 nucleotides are TGTGCCTGCAGTTACCGCATCGATGGGACAGAGACCCAGTACTTC.

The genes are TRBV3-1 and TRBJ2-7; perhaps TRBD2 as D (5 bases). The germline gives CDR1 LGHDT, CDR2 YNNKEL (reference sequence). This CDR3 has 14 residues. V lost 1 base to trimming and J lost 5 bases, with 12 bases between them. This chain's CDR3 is CASSQADSANEQYF. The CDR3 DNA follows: TGTGCCAGCAGCCAAGCGGACTCTGCGAACGAGCAGTACTTC.

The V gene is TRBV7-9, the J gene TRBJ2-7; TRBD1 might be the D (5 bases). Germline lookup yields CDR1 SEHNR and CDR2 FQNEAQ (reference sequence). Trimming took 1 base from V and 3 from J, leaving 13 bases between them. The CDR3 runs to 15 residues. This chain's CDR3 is CASSLVQDGNYEQYF. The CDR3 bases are TGTGCCAGCAGCTTAGTACAGGATGGCAACTACGAGCAGTACTTC. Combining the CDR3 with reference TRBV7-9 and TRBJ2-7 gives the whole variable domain DTGVSQNPRHKITKRGQNVTFRCDPISEHNRLYWYRQTLGQGPEFLTYFQNEAQLEKSRLLSDRFSAERPKGSFSTLEIQRTEQGDSAMYLCASSLVQDGNYEQYFGPGTRLTVT.

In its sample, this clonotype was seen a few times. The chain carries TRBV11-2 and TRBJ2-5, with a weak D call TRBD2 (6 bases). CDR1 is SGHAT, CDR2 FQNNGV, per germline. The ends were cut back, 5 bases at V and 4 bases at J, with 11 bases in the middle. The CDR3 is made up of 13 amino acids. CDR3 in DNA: TGTGCCAGCAGCAAGGGACTTGGAGAGACCCAGTACTTC. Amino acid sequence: CASSKGLGETQYF.

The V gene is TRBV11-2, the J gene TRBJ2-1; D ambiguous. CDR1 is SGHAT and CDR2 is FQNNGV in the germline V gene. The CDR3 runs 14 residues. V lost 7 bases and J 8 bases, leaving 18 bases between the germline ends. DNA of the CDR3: TGTGCCAGCACCCGCTATGATCTCCGGGATGAGCAGTTCTTC. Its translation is CASTRYDLRDEQFF.

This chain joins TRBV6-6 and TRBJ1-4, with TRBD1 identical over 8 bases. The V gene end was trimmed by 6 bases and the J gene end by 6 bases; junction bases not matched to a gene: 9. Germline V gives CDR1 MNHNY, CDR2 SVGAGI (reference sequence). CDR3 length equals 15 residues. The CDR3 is CASSRTGWVDEKLFF. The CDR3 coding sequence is TGTGCCAGCAGCCGGACAGGGTGGGTTGATGAAAAACTGTTTTTT.

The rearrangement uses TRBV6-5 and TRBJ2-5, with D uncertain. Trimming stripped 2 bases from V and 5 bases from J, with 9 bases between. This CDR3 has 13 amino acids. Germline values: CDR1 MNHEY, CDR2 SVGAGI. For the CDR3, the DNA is TGTGCCAGCAGTTACCGCAGTATGGAGACCCAGTACTTC. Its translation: CASSYRSMETQYF.

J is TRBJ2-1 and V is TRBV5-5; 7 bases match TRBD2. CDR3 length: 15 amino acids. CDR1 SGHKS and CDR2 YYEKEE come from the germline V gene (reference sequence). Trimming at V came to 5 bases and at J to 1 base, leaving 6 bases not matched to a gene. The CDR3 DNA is TGTGCCAGCAGGGCTACTAGCGTATCCTACAATGAGCAGTTCTTC. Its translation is CASRATSVSYNEQFF.

The CDR3 loop reads CASSYSGRGAHEQYF. The DNA for the CDR3 is TGTGCCAGCAGTTACTCGGGTCGGGGGGCCCACGAGCAGTACTTC. The rearrangement joins TRBV6-2 or TRBV6-3 to TRBJ2-7; weak D call: TRBD2 (7 bases). The CDR3 loop spans 15 amino acids. The V gene lost 0 bases and the J gene lost 5 bases, with 14 bases spanning the gap. In germline, CDR1 is MNHEY, CDR2 SVGEGT.

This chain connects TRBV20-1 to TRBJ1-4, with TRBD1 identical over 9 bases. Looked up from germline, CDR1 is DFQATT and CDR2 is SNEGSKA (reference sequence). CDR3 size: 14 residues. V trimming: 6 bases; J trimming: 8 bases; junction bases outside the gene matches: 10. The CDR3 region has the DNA TGCAGTGCCGAGGGGACAGGGTATTACGAAAAACTGTTTTTT. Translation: CSAEGTGYYEKLFF.

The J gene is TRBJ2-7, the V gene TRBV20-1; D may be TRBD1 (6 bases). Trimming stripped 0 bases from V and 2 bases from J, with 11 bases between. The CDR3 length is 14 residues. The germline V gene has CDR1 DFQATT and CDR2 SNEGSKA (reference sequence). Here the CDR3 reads CSARDPQGTYEQYF. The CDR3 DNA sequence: TGCAGTGCTAGAGATCCGCAGGGGACCTACGAGCAGTACTTC.

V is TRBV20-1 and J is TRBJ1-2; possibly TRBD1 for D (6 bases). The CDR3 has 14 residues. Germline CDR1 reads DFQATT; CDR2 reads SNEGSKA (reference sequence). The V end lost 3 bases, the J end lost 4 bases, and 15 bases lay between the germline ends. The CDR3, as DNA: TGCAGTGCTAGCCCAAGGACAGTCCCCTATGGCTACACCTTC. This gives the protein CSASPRTVPYGYTF.

The CDR3 DNA reads as TGTGCCAGCAGGCCTACAGGGGCGGGGGTGAACACTGAAGCTTTCTTT. It encodes CASRPTGAGVNTEAFF. The J gene is TRBJ1-1, the V gene TRBV6-5; the match to TRBD1 covers 7 bases. The V segment lost 6 bases and the J segment 0 bases; nucleotides outside the gene matches: 10. Germline-derived CDR1 and CDR2 are MNHEY and SVGAGI. The CDR3 runs 16 residues.

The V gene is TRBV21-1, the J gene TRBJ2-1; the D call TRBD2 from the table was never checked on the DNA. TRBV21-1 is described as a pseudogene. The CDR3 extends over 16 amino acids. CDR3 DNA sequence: TGTGCCAGCAGCCCGAGGACTAGCGGGGTGTACAATGAGCAGTTCTTC. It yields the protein CASSPRTSGVYNEQFF.

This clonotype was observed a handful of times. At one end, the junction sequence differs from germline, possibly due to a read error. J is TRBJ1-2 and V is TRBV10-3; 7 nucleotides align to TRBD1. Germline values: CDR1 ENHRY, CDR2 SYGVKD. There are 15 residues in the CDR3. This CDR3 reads CAISSKQTGNYGHTF. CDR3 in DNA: TGTGCCATCAGTAGCAAGCAGACAGGGAACTATGGCCACACCTTC.